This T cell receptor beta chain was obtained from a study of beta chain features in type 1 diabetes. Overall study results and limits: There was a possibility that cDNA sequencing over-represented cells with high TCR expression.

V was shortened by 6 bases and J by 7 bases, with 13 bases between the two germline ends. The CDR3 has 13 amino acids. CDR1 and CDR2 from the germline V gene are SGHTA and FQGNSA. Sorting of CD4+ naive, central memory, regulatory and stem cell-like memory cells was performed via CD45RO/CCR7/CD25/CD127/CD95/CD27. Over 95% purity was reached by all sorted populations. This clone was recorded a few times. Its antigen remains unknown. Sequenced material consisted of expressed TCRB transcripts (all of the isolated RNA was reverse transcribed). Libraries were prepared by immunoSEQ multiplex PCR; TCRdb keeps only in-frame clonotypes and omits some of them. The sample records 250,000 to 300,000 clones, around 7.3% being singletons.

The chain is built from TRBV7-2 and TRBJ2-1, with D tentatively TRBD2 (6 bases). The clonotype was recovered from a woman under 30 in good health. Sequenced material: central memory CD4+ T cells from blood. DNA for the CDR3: TGTGCCAGCAGAAAAACCCGGGAGAATGAGCAGTTCTTC. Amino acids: CASRKTRENEQFF.